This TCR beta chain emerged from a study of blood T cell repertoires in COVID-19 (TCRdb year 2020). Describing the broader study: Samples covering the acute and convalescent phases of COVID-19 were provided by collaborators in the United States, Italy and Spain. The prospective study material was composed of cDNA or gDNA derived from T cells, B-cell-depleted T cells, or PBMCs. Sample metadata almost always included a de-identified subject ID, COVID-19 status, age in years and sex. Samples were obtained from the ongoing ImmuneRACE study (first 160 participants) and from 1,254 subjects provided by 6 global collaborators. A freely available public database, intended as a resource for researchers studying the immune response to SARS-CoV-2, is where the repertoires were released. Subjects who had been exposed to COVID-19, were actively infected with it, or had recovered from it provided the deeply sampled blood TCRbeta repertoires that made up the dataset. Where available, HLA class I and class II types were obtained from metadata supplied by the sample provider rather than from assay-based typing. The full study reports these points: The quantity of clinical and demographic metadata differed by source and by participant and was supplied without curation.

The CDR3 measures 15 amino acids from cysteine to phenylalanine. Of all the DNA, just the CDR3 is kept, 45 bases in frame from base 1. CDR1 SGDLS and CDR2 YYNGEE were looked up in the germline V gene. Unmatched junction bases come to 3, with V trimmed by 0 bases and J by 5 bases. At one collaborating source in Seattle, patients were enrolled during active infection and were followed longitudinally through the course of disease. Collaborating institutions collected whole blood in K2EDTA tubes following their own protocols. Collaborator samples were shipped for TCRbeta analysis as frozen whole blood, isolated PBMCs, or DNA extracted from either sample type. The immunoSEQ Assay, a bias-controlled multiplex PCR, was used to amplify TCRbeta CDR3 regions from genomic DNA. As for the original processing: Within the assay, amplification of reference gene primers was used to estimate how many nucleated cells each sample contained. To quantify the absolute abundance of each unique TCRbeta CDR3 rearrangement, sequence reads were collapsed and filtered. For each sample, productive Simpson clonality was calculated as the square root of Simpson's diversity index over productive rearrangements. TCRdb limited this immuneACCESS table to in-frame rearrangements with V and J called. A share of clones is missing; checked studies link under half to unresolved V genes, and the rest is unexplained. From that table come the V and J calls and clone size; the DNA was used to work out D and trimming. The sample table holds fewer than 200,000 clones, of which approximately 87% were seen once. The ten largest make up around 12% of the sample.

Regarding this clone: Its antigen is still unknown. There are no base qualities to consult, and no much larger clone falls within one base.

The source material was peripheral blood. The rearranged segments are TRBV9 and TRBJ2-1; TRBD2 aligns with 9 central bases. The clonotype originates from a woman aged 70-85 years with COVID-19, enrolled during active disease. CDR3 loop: CASSVGGTSNNEQFF. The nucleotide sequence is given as TGTGCCAGCAGCGTAGGCGGGACTAGCAACAATGAGCAGTTCTTC.